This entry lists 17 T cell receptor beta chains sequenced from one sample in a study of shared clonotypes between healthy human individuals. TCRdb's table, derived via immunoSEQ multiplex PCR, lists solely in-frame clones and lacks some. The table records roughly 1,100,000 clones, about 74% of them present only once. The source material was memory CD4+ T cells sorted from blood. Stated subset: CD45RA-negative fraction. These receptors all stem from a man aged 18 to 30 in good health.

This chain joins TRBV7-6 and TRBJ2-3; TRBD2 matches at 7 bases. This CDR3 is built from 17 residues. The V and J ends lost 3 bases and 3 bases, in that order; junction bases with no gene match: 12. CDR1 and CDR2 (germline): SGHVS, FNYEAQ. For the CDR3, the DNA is TGTGCCAGCAGCTTGGTGGCGCTGCCGGGGGGAACAGATACGCAGTATTTT. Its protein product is CASSLVALPGGTDTQYF.

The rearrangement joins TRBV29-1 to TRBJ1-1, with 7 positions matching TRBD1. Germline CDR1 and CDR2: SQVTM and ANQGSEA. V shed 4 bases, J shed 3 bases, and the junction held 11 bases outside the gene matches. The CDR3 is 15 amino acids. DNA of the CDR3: TGCAGCGTTGTATTTCGACAGGGAGGTCACACTGAAGCTTTCTTT. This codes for CSVVFRQGGHTEAFF.

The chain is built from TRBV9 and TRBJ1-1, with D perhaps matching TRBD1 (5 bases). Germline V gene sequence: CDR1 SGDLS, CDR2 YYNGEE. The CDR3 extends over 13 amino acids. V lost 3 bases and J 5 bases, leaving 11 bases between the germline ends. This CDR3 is CASSAMGGTEAFF. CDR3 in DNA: TGTGCCAGCAGCGCAATGGGGGGTACTGAAGCTTTCTTT.

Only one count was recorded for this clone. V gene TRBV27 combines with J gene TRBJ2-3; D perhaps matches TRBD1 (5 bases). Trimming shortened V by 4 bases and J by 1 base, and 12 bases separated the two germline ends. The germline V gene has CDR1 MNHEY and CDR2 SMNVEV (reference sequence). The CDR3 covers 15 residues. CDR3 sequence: CASSSGPRRTDTQYF. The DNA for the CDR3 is TGTGCCAGCAGTTCAGGGCCCCGACGCACAGATACGCAGTATTTT.

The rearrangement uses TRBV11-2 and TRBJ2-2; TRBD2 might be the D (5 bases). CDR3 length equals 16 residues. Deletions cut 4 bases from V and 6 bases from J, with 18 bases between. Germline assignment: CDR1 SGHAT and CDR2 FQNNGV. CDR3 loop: CASSSRLPQGPGELFF. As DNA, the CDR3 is TGTGCCAGCAGCTCCAGACTACCCCAAGGACCCGGGGAGCTGTTTTTT.

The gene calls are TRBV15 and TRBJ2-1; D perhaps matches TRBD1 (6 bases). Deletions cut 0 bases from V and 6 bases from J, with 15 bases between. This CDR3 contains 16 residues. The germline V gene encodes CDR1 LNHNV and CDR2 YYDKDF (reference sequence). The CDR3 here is CATSRDRSGVANEQFF. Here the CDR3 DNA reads TGTGCCACCAGCAGAGATCGTTCAGGGGTGGCCAATGAGCAGTTCTTC.

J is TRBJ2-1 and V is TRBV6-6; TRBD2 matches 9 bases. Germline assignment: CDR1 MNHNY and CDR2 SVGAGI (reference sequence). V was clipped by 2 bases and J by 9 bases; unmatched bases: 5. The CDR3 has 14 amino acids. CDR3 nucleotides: TGTGCCAGCAGTTACCGGCGGGAGGGGATTGAGCAGTTCTTC. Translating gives CASSYRREGIEQFF.

In DNA, the CDR3 is TGTGCCAGCAGCAGACGGTTCTCTGGGGCCAACGTCCTGACTTTC. Protein: CASSRRFSGANVLTF. The gene calls are TRBV7-9 and TRBJ2-6; D is undetermined. The CDR3 length is 15 residues. Germline loops: CDR1 SEHNR, CDR2 FQNEAQ (reference sequence). V lost 5 bases, J lost 0 bases, and 8 bases lay in between.

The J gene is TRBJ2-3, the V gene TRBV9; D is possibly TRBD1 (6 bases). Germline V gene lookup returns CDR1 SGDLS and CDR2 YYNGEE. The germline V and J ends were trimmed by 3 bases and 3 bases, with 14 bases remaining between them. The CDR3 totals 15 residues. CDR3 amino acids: CASSAPGVSTDTQYF. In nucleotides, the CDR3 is TGTGCCAGCAGCGCCCCAGGGGTCTCAACAGATACGCAGTATTTT.

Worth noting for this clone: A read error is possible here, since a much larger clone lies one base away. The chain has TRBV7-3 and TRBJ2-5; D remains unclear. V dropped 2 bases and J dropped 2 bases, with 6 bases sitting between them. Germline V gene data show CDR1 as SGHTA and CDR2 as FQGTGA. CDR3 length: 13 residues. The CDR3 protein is CASSLGEQETQYF. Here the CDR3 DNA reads TGTGCCAGCAGCTTAGGGGAACAAGAGACCCAGTACTTC.

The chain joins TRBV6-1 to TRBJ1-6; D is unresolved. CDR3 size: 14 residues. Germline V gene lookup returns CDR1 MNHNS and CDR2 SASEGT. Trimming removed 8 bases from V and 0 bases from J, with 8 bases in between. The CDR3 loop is CASLDRSYNSPLHF. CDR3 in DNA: TGTGCCAGCCTGGATCGCTCCTATAATTCACCCCTCCACTTT.

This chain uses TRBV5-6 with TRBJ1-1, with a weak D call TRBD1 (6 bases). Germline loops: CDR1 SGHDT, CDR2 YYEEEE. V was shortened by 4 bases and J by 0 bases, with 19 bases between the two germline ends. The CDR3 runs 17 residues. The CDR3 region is CASSDAGQFPMNTEAFF. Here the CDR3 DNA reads TGTGCCAGCAGCGACGCCGGACAGTTCCCCATGAACACTGAAGCTTTCTTT.

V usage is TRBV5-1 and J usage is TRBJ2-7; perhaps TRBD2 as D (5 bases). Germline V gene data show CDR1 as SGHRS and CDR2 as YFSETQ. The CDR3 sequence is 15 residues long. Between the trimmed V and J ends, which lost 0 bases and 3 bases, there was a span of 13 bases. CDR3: CASSLGGFDLYEQYF. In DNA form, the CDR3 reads TGCGCCAGCAGCTTGGGAGGGTTTGACCTCTACGAGCAGTACTTC.

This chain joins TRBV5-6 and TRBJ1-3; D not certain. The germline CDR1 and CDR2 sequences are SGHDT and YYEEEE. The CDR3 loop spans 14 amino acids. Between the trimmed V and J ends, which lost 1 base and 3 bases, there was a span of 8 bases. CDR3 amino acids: CASSLSQLGNTIYF. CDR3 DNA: TGTGCCAGCAGCTTGAGCCAGCTTGGAAACACCATATATTTT.

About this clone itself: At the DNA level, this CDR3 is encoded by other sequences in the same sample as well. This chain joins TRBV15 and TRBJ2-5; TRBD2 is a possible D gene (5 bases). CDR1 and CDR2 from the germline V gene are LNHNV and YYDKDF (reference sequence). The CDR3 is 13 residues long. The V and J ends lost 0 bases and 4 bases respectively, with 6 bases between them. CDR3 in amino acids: CATSRDGRETQYF. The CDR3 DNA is TGTGCCACCAGCAGAGATGGGAGAGAGACCCAGTACTTC.

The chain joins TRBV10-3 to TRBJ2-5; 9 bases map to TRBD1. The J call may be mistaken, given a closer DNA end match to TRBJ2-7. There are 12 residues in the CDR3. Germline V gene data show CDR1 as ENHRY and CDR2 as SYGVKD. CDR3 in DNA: TGTGCCATCAGGGACAGGGGAGACGAGCAGTACTTC. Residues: CAIRDRGDEQYF.

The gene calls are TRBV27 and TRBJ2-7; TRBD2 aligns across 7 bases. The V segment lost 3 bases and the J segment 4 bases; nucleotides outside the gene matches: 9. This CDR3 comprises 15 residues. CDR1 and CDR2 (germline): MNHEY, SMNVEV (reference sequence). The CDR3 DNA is TGTGCCAGCAGTTTTCTCCCCGGGGAGGGTTACGAGCAGTACTTC. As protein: CASSFLPGEGYEQYF.